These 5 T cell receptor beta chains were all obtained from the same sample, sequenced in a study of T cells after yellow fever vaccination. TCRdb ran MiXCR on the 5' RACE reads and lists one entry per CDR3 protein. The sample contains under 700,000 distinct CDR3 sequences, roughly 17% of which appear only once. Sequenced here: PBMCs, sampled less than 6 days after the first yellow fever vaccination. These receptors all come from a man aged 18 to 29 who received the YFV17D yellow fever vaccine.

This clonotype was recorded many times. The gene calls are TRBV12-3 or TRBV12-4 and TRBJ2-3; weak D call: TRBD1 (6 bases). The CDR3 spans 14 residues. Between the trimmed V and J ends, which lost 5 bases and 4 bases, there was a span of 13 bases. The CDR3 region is CASSRSGGADTQYF. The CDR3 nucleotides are TGTGCCAGCAGTCGGAGTGGGGGCGCAGATACGCAGTATTTT.

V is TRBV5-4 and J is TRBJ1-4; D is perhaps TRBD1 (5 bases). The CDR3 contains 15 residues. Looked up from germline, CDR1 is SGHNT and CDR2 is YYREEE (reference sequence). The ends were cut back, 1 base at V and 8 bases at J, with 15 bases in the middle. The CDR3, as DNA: TGTGCCAGCAGCTTGCGATTCGGGGCAGAAGAAAAACTGTTTTTT. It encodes CASSLRFGAEEKLFF. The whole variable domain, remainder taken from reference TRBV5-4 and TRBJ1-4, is ETGVTQSPTHLIKTRGQQVTLRCSSQSGHNTVSWYQQALGQGPQFIFQYYREEENGRGNFPPRFSGLQFPNYSSELNVNALELDDSALYLCASSLRFGAEEKLFFGSGTQLSVL.

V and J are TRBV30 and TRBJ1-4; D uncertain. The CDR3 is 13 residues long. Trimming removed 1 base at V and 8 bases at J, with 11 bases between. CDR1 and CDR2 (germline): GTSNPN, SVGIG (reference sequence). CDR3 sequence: CAWSGEAGEKLFF. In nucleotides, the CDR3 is TGTGCCTGGAGTGGGGAGGCCGGAGAAAAACTGTTTTTT. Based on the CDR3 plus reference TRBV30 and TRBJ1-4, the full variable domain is SQTIHQWPATLVQPVGSPLSLECTVEGTSNPNLYWYRQAAGRGLQLLFYSVGIGQISSEVPQNLSASRPQDRQFILSSKKLLLSDSGFYLCAWSGEAGEKLFFGSGTQLSVL.

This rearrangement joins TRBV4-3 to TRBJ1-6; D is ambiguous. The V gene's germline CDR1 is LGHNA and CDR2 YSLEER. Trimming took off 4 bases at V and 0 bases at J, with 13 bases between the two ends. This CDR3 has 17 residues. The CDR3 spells CASSRGLQDSYNSPLHF. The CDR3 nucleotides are TGCGCCAGCAGCCGCGGACTGCAGGACTCCTATAATTCACCCCTCCACTTT.

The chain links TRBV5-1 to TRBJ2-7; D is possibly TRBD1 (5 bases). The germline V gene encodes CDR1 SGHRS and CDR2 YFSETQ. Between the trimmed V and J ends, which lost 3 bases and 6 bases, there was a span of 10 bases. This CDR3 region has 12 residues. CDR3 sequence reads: CASSSDTIEQYV. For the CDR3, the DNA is TGCGCCAGCAGCTCGGACACGATCGAGCAGTACGTC.